This T cell receptor beta chain came from a study of identical twins. Study-level results: Modelling approaches yielded underestimates of out-of-frame TCR alpha sharing between monozygotic twins.

TCRdb recomputed calls from the 5' RACE reads with MiXCR, one row per CDR3 protein. The sample records under 300,000 distinct CDR3 sequences, roughly 7.1% being singletons. Note on this clonotype: The antigen remains undetermined.

These data were likewise used in another study, on T cells expressing NK-cell markers.

The sequenced sample consisted of CD8+ T cells sorted from blood. The sequence was collected from a woman aged 18-30 years in good health.

The CDR3 bases are TGTGCCAGCTCCCCGGGTACGAACACTGAAGCTTTCTTT. It encodes CASSPGTNTEAFF. The chain uses TRBV18 and TRBJ1-1; D not resolved. The CDR3 is made up of 13 amino acids. Deletions cut 6 bases from V and 1 base from J, with 9 bases between. Germline CDR1 KGHSH, CDR2 LQKENI.